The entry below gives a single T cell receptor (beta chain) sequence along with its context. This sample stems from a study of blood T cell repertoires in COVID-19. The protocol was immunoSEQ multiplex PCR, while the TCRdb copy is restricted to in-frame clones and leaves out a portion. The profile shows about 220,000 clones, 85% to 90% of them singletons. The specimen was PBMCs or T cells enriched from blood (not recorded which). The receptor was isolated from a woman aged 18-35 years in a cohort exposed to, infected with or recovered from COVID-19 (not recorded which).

CDR3 region: CATSRGSGDTGELFF. The CDR3 coding sequence is TGTGCCACCAGCAGAGGAAGCGGGGACACCGGGGAGCTGTTTTTT. This chain joins TRBV15 and TRBJ2-2; 7 bases line up with TRBD2. V lost 1 base, J lost 3 bases, and 2 bases stayed unmatched. This CDR3 is 15 amino acids long. In germline, CDR1 is LNHNV, CDR2 YYDKDF (reference sequence).